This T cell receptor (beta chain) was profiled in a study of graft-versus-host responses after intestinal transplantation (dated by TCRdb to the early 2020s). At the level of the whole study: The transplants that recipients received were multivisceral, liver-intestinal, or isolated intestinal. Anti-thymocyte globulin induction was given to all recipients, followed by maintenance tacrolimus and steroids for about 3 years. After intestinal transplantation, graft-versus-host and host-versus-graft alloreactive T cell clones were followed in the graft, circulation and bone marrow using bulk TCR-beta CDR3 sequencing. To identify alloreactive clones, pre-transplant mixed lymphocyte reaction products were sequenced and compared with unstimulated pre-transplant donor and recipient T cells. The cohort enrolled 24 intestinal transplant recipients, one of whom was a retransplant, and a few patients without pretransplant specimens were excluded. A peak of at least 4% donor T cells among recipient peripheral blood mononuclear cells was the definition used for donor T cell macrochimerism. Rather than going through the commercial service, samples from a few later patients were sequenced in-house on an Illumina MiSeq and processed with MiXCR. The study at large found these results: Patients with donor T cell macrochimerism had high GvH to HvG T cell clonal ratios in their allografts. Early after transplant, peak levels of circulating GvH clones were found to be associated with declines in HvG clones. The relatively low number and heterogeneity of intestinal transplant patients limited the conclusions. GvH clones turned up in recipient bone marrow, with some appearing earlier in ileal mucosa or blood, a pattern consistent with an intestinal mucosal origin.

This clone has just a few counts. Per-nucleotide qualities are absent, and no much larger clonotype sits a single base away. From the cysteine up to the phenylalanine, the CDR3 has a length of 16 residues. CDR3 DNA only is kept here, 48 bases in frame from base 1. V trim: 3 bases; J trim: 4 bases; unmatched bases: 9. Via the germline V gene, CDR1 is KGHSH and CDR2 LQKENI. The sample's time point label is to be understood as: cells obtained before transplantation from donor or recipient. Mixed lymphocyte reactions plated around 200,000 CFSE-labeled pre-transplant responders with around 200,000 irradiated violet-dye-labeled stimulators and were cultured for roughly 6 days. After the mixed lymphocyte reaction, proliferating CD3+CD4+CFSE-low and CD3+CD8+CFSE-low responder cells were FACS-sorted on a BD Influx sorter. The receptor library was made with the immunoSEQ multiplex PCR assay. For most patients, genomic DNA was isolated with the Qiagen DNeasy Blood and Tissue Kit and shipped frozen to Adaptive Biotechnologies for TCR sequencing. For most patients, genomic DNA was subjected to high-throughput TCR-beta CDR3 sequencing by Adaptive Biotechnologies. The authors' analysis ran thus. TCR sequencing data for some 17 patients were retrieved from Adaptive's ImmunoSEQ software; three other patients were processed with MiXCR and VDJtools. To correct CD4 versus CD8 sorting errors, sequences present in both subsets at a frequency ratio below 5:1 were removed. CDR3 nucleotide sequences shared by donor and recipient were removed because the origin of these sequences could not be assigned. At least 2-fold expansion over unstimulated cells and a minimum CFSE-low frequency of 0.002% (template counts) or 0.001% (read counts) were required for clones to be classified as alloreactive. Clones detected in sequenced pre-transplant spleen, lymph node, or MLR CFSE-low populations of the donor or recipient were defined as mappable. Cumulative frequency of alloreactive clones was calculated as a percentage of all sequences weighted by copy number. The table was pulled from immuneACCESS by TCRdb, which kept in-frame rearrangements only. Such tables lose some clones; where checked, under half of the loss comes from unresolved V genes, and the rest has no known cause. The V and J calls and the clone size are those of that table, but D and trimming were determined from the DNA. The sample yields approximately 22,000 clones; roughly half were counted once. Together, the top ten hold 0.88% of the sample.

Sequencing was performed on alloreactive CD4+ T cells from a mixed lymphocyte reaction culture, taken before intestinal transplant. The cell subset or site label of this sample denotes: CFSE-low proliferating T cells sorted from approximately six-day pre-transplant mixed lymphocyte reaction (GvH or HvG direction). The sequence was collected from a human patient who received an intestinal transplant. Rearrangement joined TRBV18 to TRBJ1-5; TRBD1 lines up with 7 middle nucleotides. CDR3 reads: CASSPLQDRTNQPQHF. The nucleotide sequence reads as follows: TGTGCCAGCTCACCGTTACAGGACAGGACGAATCAGCCCCAGCATTTT.